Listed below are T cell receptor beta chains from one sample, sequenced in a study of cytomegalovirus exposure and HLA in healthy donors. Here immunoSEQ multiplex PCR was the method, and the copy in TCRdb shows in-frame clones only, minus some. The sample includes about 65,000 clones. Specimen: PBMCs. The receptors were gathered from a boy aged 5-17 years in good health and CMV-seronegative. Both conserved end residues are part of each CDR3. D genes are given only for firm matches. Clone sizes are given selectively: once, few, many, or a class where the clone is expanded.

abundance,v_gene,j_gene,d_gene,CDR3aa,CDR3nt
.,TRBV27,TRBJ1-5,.,CASTEGSNQPQHF,TGTGCCAGCACCGAGGGTAGCAATCAGCCCCAGCATTTT
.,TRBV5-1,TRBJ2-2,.,CASSLDLTVGELFF,TGCGCCAGCAGCTTGGATCTAACAGTCGGGGAGCTGTTTTTT
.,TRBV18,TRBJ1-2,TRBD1,CASSPKDRVGYGYTF,TGTGCCAGCTCACCAAAGGACAGGGTTGGATATGGCTACACCTTC
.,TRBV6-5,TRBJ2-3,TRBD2,CATQTSGVSAQYF,TGTGCCACCCAGACTAGCGGGGTGTCTGCGCAGTATTTT
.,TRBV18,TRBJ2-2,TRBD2,CASSKSGGDTGELFF,TGTGCCAGCTCCAAGAGCGGGGGCGATACCGGGGAGCTGTTTTTT
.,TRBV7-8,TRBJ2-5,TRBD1,CASSQGQGAVETQYF,TGTGCCAGCAGCCAAGGACAGGGGGCTGTAGAGACCCAGTACTTC
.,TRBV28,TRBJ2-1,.,CASSNPAEQFF,TGTGCCAGCAGCAACCCAGCGGAGCAGTTCTTC
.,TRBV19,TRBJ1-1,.,CASSYPGPGGGTEAFF,TGTGCCAGTAGTTATCCGGGACCGGGGGGTGGCACTGAAGCTTTCTTT
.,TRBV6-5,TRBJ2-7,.,CASSTGTPPDEQYF,TGTGCCAGCAGTACCGGGACTCCTCCTGACGAGCAGTACTTC
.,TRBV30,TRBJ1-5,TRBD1,CAWSSDRDLNQPQHF,TGTGCCTGGAGTTCCGACAGGGACTTGAATCAGCCCCAGCATTTT
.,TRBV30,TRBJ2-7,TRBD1,CAWSRQGYEQYF,TGTGCCTGGAGTCGACAGGGATACGAGCAGTACTTC
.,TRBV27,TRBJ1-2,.,CASSFTGELNYGYTF,TGTGCCAGCAGTTTCACAGGAGAGCTTAACTATGGCTACACCTTC
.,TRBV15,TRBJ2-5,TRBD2,CATSRYSPGLAGGEETQYF,TGTGCCACCAGCAGATATTCCCCAGGACTAGCGGGAGGGGAGGAGACCCAGTACTTC
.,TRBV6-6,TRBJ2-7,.,CASSPSRGYEQYF,TGTGCCAGCAGCCCATCACGGGGTTACGAGCAGTACTTC
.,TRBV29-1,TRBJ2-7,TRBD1,CSVFRLGQERNEQYF,TGCAGCGTTTTCCGCCTTGGACAGGAAAGGAACGAGCAGTACTTC
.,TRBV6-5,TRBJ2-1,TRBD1,CASRDRVNEQFF,TGTGCCAGCAGGGACAGGGTGAATGAGCAGTTCTTC
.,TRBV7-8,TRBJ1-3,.,CASSQGGFGNTIYF,TGTGCCAGCAGCCAAGGAGGGTTTGGAAACACCATATATTTT
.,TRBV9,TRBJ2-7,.,CASSPLKGDEQYF,TGTGCCAGCAGCCCTTTAAAGGGGGACGAGCAGTACTTC
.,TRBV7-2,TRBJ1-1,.,CASSGSSPPNTEAFF,TGTGCCAGCAGCGGCAGTTCTCCCCCGAACACTGAAGCTTTCTTT
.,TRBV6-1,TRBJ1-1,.,CASSERTVRSEAFF,TGTGCCAGCAGTGAAAGGACAGTACGGTCTGAAGCTTTCTTT
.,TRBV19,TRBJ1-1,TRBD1,CASRLSGTVSAEAFF,TGTGCCAGTAGGCTTTCCGGGACAGTCAGCGCTGAAGCTTTCTTT
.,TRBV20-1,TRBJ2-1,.,CSALAYNEQFF,TGCAGTGCCCTAGCCTACAATGAGCAGTTCTTC
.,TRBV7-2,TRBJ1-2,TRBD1,CASRLGTGVDGYTF,TGTGCCAGCAGGCTCGGGACAGGGGTAGATGGCTACACCTTC
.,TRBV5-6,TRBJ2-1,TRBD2,CASSLEPSGSSYNEQFF,TGTGCCAGCAGCTTGGAGCCTAGCGGGAGCTCCTACAATGAGCAGTTCTTC
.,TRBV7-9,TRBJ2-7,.,CASSPSISDPYYEQYF,TGTGCCAGCAGCCCTAGCATCAGCGACCCCTACTACGAGCAGTACTTC
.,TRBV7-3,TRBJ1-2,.,CASSLFQGSRDGYTF,TGTGCCAGCAGCTTATTTCAGGGTAGCCGTGATGGCTACACCTTC
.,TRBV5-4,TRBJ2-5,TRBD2,CASSSETTSGQETQYF,TGTGCCAGCAGCTCTGAGACGACTAGCGGACAAGAGACCCAGTACTTC
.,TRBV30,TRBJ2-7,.,CAWSSGFKQYF,TGTGCCTGGAGTTCGGGTTTCAAGCAGTACTTC
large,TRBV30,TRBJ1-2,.,CAWVSTGGVSGYTF,TGTGCCTGGGTCAGCACGGGGGGCGTCAGTGGCTACACCTTC
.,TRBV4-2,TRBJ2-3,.,CASGASEGTDTQYF,TGTGCCAGCGGGGCTAGCGAGGGCACAGATACGCAGTATTTT